This T cell receptor (beta chain) was observed in a study of molecular identifiers for immune sequencing clone quantification. The CDR3 contains 17 residues. In germline, CDR1 is MNHEY, CDR2 SVGAGI. V was shortened by 6 bases and J by 5 bases, with 25 bases between the two germline ends. In its sample, this clonotype was seen many times. MiXCR, applied by TCRdb to the PCR reads, yields one record per CDR3 protein. The sample has about 640,000 distinct CDR3 sequences, about 20% seen once; the top ten hold roughly 0.83%. The chain couples TRBV6-5 to TRBJ1-1; D perhaps matches TRBD1 (6 bases). Sequenced input: naive CD8+ T cells from blood, with Jurkat cell RNA spiked in. Subset indicated: FACS-sorted CD8+CD4-CCR7+CD45RA+ naive T cells. This TCR came from a human donor in good health. Some libraries in this study had Jurkat cell RNA spiked in. The CDR3 spells CASSAAPHTGYRTEAFF. The CDR3 DNA sequence: TGTGCCAGCAGCGCGGCCCCCCACACAGGGTATCGGACTGAAGCTTTCTTT.